This T cell receptor (beta chain) stems from a study of T cells after yellow fever vaccination (dated by TCRdb to about 2019). Context from the whole study: The SMART-Seq v4 Ultra Low Input RNA kit was used to prepare libraries from fractions with low cell numbers. To track T-cell clones before and after primary and booster YFV17D yellow fever vaccination, bulk TCR alpha and beta repertoires were sequenced longitudinally. Two healthy male donors made up the cohort, one aged 18 to 30 years and the other aged 30 to 40 years. Blood was collected at multiple timepoints before and after primary and secondary immunization, and bulk PBMC replicates and cell subsets were isolated.

Results and caveats for the whole study, not just this receptor: The secondary T-cell response was weaker than the primary response but faster, peaking on day 5 instead of day 15. A small share of clonotypes occurred in both CD4 and CD8 compartments, likely arising from convergent recombination. Because the study included only two donors, the extent to which the findings can be generalized is limited. Computational filtering was needed because FACS-sorted repertoires could contain abundant contaminating clonotypes from the bulk population. Most clones expanded after primary vaccination were re-detected after the booster (about 96% of CD4 and about nine tenths of CD8), suggesting broad memory maintenance.

Instrument used: Illumina NovaSeq 6000. TCR cDNA was synthesized by 5'RACE template switching, through which a universal primer site and unique molecular identifiers were introduced. cDNA synthesis was primed from both the TCR alpha and TCR beta constant segments. Libraries were amplified in two PCR steps, with sample barcodes and sequencing adapters added in the second step. Sequencing of libraries was performed on Illumina HiSeq 2500 (2x100 bp) or NovaSeq (2x150 bp). The authors' analysis ran thus. Reads were demultiplexed and collapsed into UMI consensus sequences with MIGEC, and V(D)J alignment was performed with MiXCR. Clonotypes responding to the vaccine were identified with edgeR on replicate PBMC samples, with the criteria of FDR below 0.01 and a log2 fold change above 5 up to day 15. Each bulk clonotype received a CD4 or CD8 identity based on whether the sequenced CD4 or CD8 repertoire contained that clonotype at higher abundance. TCRdb applied fastp at Q25 and MiXCR to the public reads, then kept only in-frame beta chains. Each record represents a unique CDR3 protein, reported with the most common genes and DNA among its rows. None of the V and J calls come from the authors' own analysis; TCRdb made them. The sample data list 300,000 to 400,000 distinct CDR3 sequences, and 12% of these were observed just once. 2.5% to 4% of the sample rests with the top ten.

The treatment or condition label here, explained by the study, means: live attenuated yellow fever vaccine strain. PBMCs were isolated from peripheral blood using a standard Ficoll-Paque protocol. Dynabeads CD4 and CD8 positive selection kits were used to isolate CD4 and CD8 T-cell fractions. TriZol was used to extract RNA from bulk PBMCs, from CD4 and CD8 fractions, and from dextramer-positive and dextramer-negative fractions. The germline ends are 15 bases apart after V is trimmed by 4 bases and J by 3 bases. CDR1 is given as SQVTM and CDR2 as ANQGSEA, both from the germline V gene. The CDR3 contains 14 residues, cysteine and phenylalanine counted. Here the CDR3 DNA is all that survives: 42 bases in frame from base 1. This clonotype appeared many times. Its antigen is not yet known. Within one base of it there is no much larger clone, and no base qualities were kept.

The sample was CD4+ T cells sorted from PBMCs, taken 15 days after the yellow fever booster vaccination. The clonotype comes from a young man who received the YFV17D yellow fever vaccine. Recombination linked TRBV29-1 to TRBJ2-5; the D call is possibly TRBD1 or TRBD2, each sharing 5 bases. At the DNA level, the sequence is TGCAGCGTTGTATCAGGGACGGCAGAAGAGACCCAGTACTTC. The translation is CSVVSGTAEETQYF.